Below are 24 T cell receptor beta chains sequenced from a single sample in a study of cytomegalovirus exposure and HLA in healthy donors. This PCR relied on a set of 60 Vbeta primers and 13 Jbeta primers. Using immunoSEQ multiplex PCR, the repertoire was profiled, and TCRdb retains in-frame clones only, with some absent. The sample holds about 89,000 clones, around 74% seen once. The sample was PBMCs. The receptors stem from a male donor in good health and CMV-seronegative.

This clone was counted only a few times. The chain carries TRBV5-1 and TRBJ2-7; D not certain. This CDR3 spans 13 amino acids. V shed 0 bases and J shed 4 bases, with 8 bases lying between them. Germline V gene lookup returns CDR1 SGHRS and CDR2 YFSETQ. The CDR3: CASSLVPSYEQYF. The CDR3 DNA reads TGCGCCAGCAGCTTGGTTCCCAGTTACGAGCAGTACTTC.

This chain connects TRBV19 to TRBJ1-5; D may be TRBD1 (5 bases). Looked up from germline, CDR1 is LNHDA and CDR2 is SQIVND (reference sequence). V lost 3 bases and J lost 10, with 19 bases in between. The CDR3 is 15 amino acids. CDR3 loop: CASSISGMGSTPQHF. Written as DNA, the CDR3 is TGTGCCAGTAGTATTTCAGGGATGGGATCGACCCCCCAGCATTTT. Drawing the rest from reference TRBV19 and TRBJ1-5, the complete variable domain is DGGITQSPKYLFRKEGQNVTLSCEQNLNHDAMYWYRQDPGQGLRLIYYSQIVNDFQKGDIAEGYSVSREKKESFPLTVTSAQKNPTAFYLCASSISGMGSTPQHFGDGTRLSIL.

The V gene is TRBV30, the J gene TRBJ2-7; TRBD2 aligns across 9 bases. Germline loops: CDR1 GTSNPN, CDR2 SVGIG (reference sequence). Losses at the gene ends were 4 bases for V and 6 bases for J; bases not matched to a gene: 1. The CDR3 runs 11 residues. In DNA, the CDR3 is TGTGCCTGGACTAGCGGGATCGAGCAGTACTTC. Protein product: CAWTSGIEQYF.

This rearrangement joins TRBV19 to TRBJ1-2; the D is unclear. CDR3 length: 14 residues. Trimming shortened V by 5 bases and J by 7 bases, and 17 bases separated the two germline ends. Germline V gene sequence: CDR1 LNHDA, CDR2 SQIVND (reference sequence). The DNA for the CDR3 is TGTGCCAGTAGTGATCAGCGAGAAATGGGTGGCTACACCTTC. As protein: CASSDQREMGGYTF.

The chain has TRBV5-4 and TRBJ2-3; perhaps TRBD2 as D (6 bases). CDR3 length equals 15 residues. Germline V lookup: CDR1 SGHNT, CDR2 YYREEE (reference sequence). V lost 4 bases and J 6 bases, leaving 18 bases between the germline ends. The CDR3 spells CASSEDTLRGDTQYF. For the CDR3, the DNA is TGTGCCAGCAGCGAGGATACGTTGCGGGGCGATACGCAGTATTTT.

This chain connects TRBV19 to TRBJ2-7; the D gene is possibly TRBD1 (5 bases). The germline V gene encodes CDR1 LNHDA and CDR2 SQIVND (reference sequence). The CDR3 consists of 15 residues. V was cut by 3 bases and J by 0 bases, with 12 bases left in between. The CDR3 nucleotides read TGTGCCAGTAGTATGGGTTGGGGCGACTCCTACGAGCAGTACTTC. This translates into CASSMGWGDSYEQYF.

The CDR3 region has the DNA TGTGCCAGCAGCGTAGGGTCGGGGGTGGAGGAGCAGTACTTC. Protein product: CASSVGSGVEEQYF. This chain connects TRBV9 to TRBJ2-7; tentative D call: TRBD2 (6 bases). The CDR3 totals 14 residues. Germline loops: CDR1 SGDLS, CDR2 YYNGEE. V shed 0 bases and J shed 7 bases, with 14 bases lying between them.

This chain uses TRBV4-3 with TRBJ1-1; D gene unclear. V gave up 1 base and J gave up 1 base, with 7 bases separating them. Germline assignment: CDR1 LGHNA and CDR2 YSLEER. CDR3 length: 14 residues. CDR3 DNA sequence: TGCGCCAGCAGCCAAGTCGGGGAGAACACTGAAGCTTTCTTT. This codes for CASSQVGENTEAFF.

The chain is built from TRBV4-3 and TRBJ2-7, with TRBD1 identical over 8 bases. CDR1 LGHNA and CDR2 YSLEER come from the germline V gene. V shed 3 bases and J 3 bases; nucleotides not matched to a gene: 7. This CDR3 region has 15 residues. The CDR3 DNA reads as TGCGCCAGCAGCCAGGCGACAGGGGCAAACTACGAGCAGTACTTC. Translated, it gives CASSQATGANYEQYF.

This clone was picked up one time. The chain joins TRBV10-3 to TRBJ1-2; possibly TRBD1 for D (6 bases). CDR3 length: 15 amino acids. Trimming removed 10 bases at V and 4 bases at J, with 22 bases between. The germline gives CDR1 ENHRY, CDR2 SYGVKD. CDR3 nucleotides: TGTGCCACCCATCCTTTGGGACAACTCGGCTATGGCTACACCTTC. Translation: CATHPLGQLGYGYTF.

The gene calls are TRBV27 and TRBJ2-7; 11 positions agree with TRBD2. V lost 2 bases, J lost 7 bases, and 10 bases stayed unmatched. This CDR3 region has 16 residues. Germline CDR1 and CDR2: MNHEY and SMNVEV (reference sequence). CDR3 residues: CASSLLTSGSPGEQYF. The CDR3, as DNA: TGTGCCAGCAGTTTACTCACTAGCGGGAGCCCGGGGGAGCAGTACTTC.

This clone was seen more than once but under ten times. The V gene is TRBV5-6, the J gene TRBJ2-5; 7 nucleotides align to TRBD2. With 4 bases clipped from V and 7 bases from J, the junction kept 10 bases outside the gene matches. The CDR3 covers 14 residues. The V gene's germline CDR1 is SGHDT and CDR2 YYEEEE. CDR3 residues: CASSRDGRFGTQYF. DNA for the CDR3: TGTGCCAGCAGCCGGGACGGGAGGTTCGGGACCCAGTACTTC.

This chain uses TRBV29-1 with TRBJ2-7, with 7 bases matching TRBD1. The V segment lost 6 bases and the J segment 1 base; nucleotides outside the gene matches: 9. CDR3 length equals 14 residues. CDR1 and CDR2 (germline): SQVTM, ANQGSEA. Here the CDR3 reads CSVVTGEWSYEQYF. As DNA, the CDR3 is TGCAGCGTCGTTACAGGGGAGTGGTCCTACGAGCAGTACTTC.

V usage is TRBV7-8 and J usage is TRBJ2-1; unclear D gene. Trimming pared 1 base from V and 7 bases from J, leaving 11 bases between. This CDR3 is built from 14 residues. The germline gives CDR1 SGHVS, CDR2 FQNEAQ. The CDR3 DNA sequence: TGTGCCAGCAGCTTAGGGAGAGTTCATAATGAGCAGTTCTTC. Its protein is CASSLGRVHNEQFF.

To note about this clone: A junction boundary mismatches the germline segment, possibly from a read error. Different DNA sequences within this sample yield the same CDR3. The chain is built from TRBV6-5 and TRBJ1-1, with TRBD1 identical over 10 bases. The CDR3 runs to 15 residues. The V gene's germline CDR1 is MNHEY and CDR2 SVGAGI. CDR3 region: CASSWTGGLNTEAFF. CDR3 in DNA: TGTGCCAGCAGTTGGACAGGGGGTCTGAACACTGAGGCTTTCTTT.

This clone has more than one count but fewer than ten. The chain combines TRBV6-4 with TRBJ2-1, with 9 bases identical to TRBD2. The J segment lost 7 bases and the V segment lost 2 bases, leaving 6 bases of the junction unmatched. The CDR3 length is 15 residues. Per the germline V gene, CDR1 is MRHNA and CDR2 is SNTAGT. This chain's CDR3 is CASSDSSGSRNEQFF. Here the CDR3 DNA reads TGTGCCAGCAGTGACAGTAGCGGGAGCAGGAATGAGCAGTTCTTC.

The rearrangement uses TRBV9 and TRBJ2-7, with 8 bases aligning to TRBD2. With V trimmed by 0 bases and J by 9 bases, 11 bases remained unmatched. Germline loops: CDR1 SGDLS, CDR2 YYNGEE. The CDR3 totals 15 residues. CDR3 in amino acids: CASSVGGSGTFAQYF. In DNA form, the CDR3 reads TGTGCCAGCAGCGTAGGGGGTAGCGGGACTTTTGCGCAGTACTTC.

The chain links TRBV27 to TRBJ2-2; 8 bases align to TRBD1. Trimming removed 3 bases from V and 4 bases from J; junction bases left unmatched: 4. CDR3 length: 15 residues. The V gene's germline CDR1 is MNHEY and CDR2 SMNVEV (reference sequence). The CDR3 loop reads CASSFRQGPTGELFF. CDR3 nucleotide sequence: TGTGCCAGCAGTTTCCGACAGGGGCCCACCGGGGAGCTGTTTTTT.

This clone was seen a few times. CDR3 region: CASSTAGFSGNTIYF. In nucleotides, the CDR3 is TGTGCCAGTAGTACCGCAGGTTTCTCTGGAAACACCATATATTTT. V usage is TRBV19 and J usage is TRBJ1-3; D unclear. The germline V gene encodes CDR1 LNHDA and CDR2 SQIVND (reference sequence). Trimming took 4 bases from V and 0 from J, leaving 10 bases between them. CDR3 length equals 15 residues.

This clone was picked up a small number of times. This chain links TRBV19 with TRBJ2-1, with a weak D call TRBD1 (7 bases). The CDR3 length is 14 residues. Between the trimmed V and J ends, which lost 9 bases and 7 bases, there was a span of 19 bases. Germline V gene lookup returns CDR1 LNHDA and CDR2 SQIVND (reference sequence). The CDR3 DNA sequence: TGTGCCAGCCAGTACCGGACAGGAGGGAATGAGCAGTTCTTC. Encoded protein: CASQYRTGGNEQFF.

The gene calls are TRBV5-1 and TRBJ2-6; 9 bases align to TRBD1. Germline lookup yields CDR1 SGHRS and CDR2 YFSETQ. J was trimmed by 3 bases and V by 4 bases; bases with no gene match: 5. The CDR3 is 16 residues long. CDR3: CASSRDRALGANVLTF. The CDR3 coding sequence is TGCGCCAGCAGCAGGGACAGGGCCCTTGGGGCCAACGTCCTGACTTTC.

V usage is TRBV2 and J usage is TRBJ1-1, with 8 bases aligning to TRBD1. The CDR3 has 16 amino acids. J gave up 5 bases and V 4 bases, and 12 bases lay outside the gene matches. CDR1 and CDR2 (germline): SNHLY, FYNNEI. The CDR3 coding sequence is TGTGCCAGCAGTGTAGGATTGGTGGGACAGGCGACTGAAGCTTTCTTT. Residues: CASSVGLVGQATEAFF.

The chain is built from TRBV7-2 and TRBJ1-3; D is perhaps TRBD1 (6 bases). Trimming took off 6 bases at V and 4 bases at J, with 19 bases between the two ends. This CDR3 contains 16 residues. The germline V gene encodes CDR1 SGHTA and CDR2 FQGNSA. The CDR3 nucleotides read TGTGCCAGCAGGCCGACCGGGACACCGGGCGGAAACACCATATATTTT. Amino acids: CASRPTGTPGGNTIYF.

This chain links TRBV19 with TRBJ1-1; D not resolved. V was pared by 9 bases and J by 1 base, with 15 bases between. Per the germline V gene, CDR1 is LNHDA and CDR2 is SQIVND (reference sequence). The CDR3 covers 14 residues. For the CDR3, the DNA is TGTGCCAGCCGGGAGGTGGGGAAGAACACTGAAGCTTTCTTT. Its protein is CASREVGKNTEAFF.